These 21 T cell receptor beta chains share one sample of origin, sequenced in a study of beta chain features in type 1 diabetes. What was sequenced were expressed TCRB transcripts, since all of the isolated RNA had been reverse transcribed. Clones were sequenced by immunoSEQ multiplex PCR, and TCRdb holds only the in-frame ones, with some missing. The sample has about 360,000 clones; 10% to 15% are singletons. Sequenced input: naive CD4+ T cells from blood. These receptor sequences come from a man aged 18 to 35 in good health.

The chain employs TRBV23-1 and TRBJ2-1, with 9 bases fitting TRBD2. TRBV23-1 is an ORF, and what it does is uncertain. V gave up 6 bases and J gave up 10 bases; unmatched junction bases: 13. The CDR3 length is 15 residues. The CDR3, as DNA: TGCGCCAGCAGCCCGACTAGCGGTTTAATGGAGGAGCAGTTCTTC. Translating it yields CASSPTSGLMEEQFF.

This chain links TRBV7-3 with TRBJ2-1; a weak D match, TRBD2 (5 bases). Per germline, CDR1 SGHTA and CDR2 FQGTGA. The length of the CDR3 is 14 residues. V lost 5 bases, J lost 6 bases, and 14 bases lay in between. CDR3 in amino acids: CASSPRRGSNEQFF. The CDR3 bases are TGTGCCAGCAGCCCCCGTAGAGGGAGCAATGAGCAGTTCTTC.

This clone was observed a few times. The gene calls are TRBV7-2 and TRBJ1-6; no firm D call. The V gene's germline CDR1 is SGHTA and CDR2 FQGNSA. Between the trimmed V and J ends, which lost 6 bases and 6 bases, there was a span of 15 bases. CDR3 length: 15 residues. CDR3 in DNA: TGTGCCAGCAGTCAACGGCGAAGACTTAATTCACCCCTCCACTTT. Its translation: CASSQRRRLNSPLHF.

This clone has more than one count but fewer than ten. The V gene is TRBV27, the J gene TRBJ1-2; D unresolved. Between the trimmed V and J ends, which lost 3 bases and 8 bases, there was a span of 13 bases. CDR3 length: 13 amino acids. Looked up from germline, CDR1 is MNHEY and CDR2 is SMNVEV (reference sequence). The CDR3 DNA is TGTGCCAGCAGTTTCCAGCCTAGTTCAGGCTACACCTTC. Protein sequence: CASSFQPSSGYTF.

This clone was detected only a few times. Other nucleotide sequences in the sample specify the same CDR3. The rearrangement joins TRBV7-6 to TRBJ2-3, with a weak D call TRBD2 (7 bases). CDR1 and CDR2 (germline): SGHVS, FNYEAQ. The CDR3 totals 14 residues. V lost 4 bases and J lost 6, with 14 bases in between. CDR3 in DNA: TGTGCCAGCAGCTCCACGGGGGGCGCCGATACGCAGTATTTT. Amino acid sequence: CASSSTGGADTQYF.

The V call is TRBV7-8, the J call TRBJ1-6, with 7 positions matching TRBD1. J was trimmed by 11 bases and V by 1 base; bases with no gene match: 5. The CDR3 has 14 amino acids. Germline V lookup: CDR1 SGHVS, CDR2 FQNEAQ. The CDR3 region is CASSLEGAQPPLHF. The CDR3 DNA is TGTGCCAGCAGCTTAGAGGGGGCGCAGCCACCCCTCCACTTT.

This rearrangement joins TRBV10-3 to TRBJ2-2; a possible D gene is TRBD1 (6 bases). The CDR3 totals 14 residues. Germline CDR1 reads ENHRY; CDR2 reads SYGVKD. Trimming removed 5 bases at V and 1 base at J, with 8 bases between. CDR3 nucleotide sequence: TGTGCCATCAGTCCGGACAGGAACACCGGGGAGCTGTTTTTT. This translates into CAISPDRNTGELFF.

The V call is TRBV5-4, the J call TRBJ1-2; TRBD1 is a possible D gene (5 bases). Germline CDR1 and CDR2: SGHNT and YYREEE (reference sequence). The CDR3 loop spans 13 amino acids. V lost 5 bases and J lost 2, with 10 bases in between. CDR3 bases: TGTGCCAGCAGGACGGACAAGAACTATGGCTACACCTTC. This codes for CASRTDKNYGYTF.

The rearrangement links TRBV30 to TRBJ2-1; D is unclear. The CDR3 runs 13 residues. V lost 0 bases and J lost 6, with 9 bases in between. Germline V CDR1 and CDR2: GTSNPN, SVGIG (reference sequence). The CDR3 bases are TGTGCCTGGAGTGTACTTATCGGCAATGAGCAGTTCTTC. It translates to CAWSVLIGNEQFF.

V usage is TRBV27 and J usage is TRBJ2-1, with 7 nucleotides matching TRBD1. V shed 1 base, J shed 6 bases, and the junction held 12 bases outside the gene matches. CDR3 length: 17 amino acids. The germline V gene encodes CDR1 MNHEY and CDR2 SMNVEV (reference sequence). The CDR3 DNA reads TGTGCCAGCAGTTTATTGATGACAGGGATACTGAGCAATGAGCAGTTCTTC. This gives the protein CASSLLMTGILSNEQFF.

The table lists this clone with a few counts. This sequence joins TRBV2 and TRBJ2-3, with 13 bases aligning to TRBD2. The junction had 3 bases not matched to a gene; V was cut back by 9 bases and J by 3 bases. Looked up from germline, CDR1 is SNHLY and CDR2 is FYNNEI. The CDR3 loop spans 14 amino acids. Here the CDR3 reads CASTSGGGTDTQYF. DNA for the CDR3: TGTGCCAGTACTAGCGGGGGGGGTACAGATACGCAGTATTTT.

A few counts support this clone. The chain couples TRBV19 to TRBJ1-1; D may be TRBD1 (6 bases). The CDR3 spans 13 residues. V lost 7 bases to trimming and J lost 4 bases, with 13 bases between them. Germline V gene lookup returns CDR1 LNHDA and CDR2 SQIVND (reference sequence). This chain's CDR3 is CASTPGVVTEAFF. The CDR3 DNA reads as TGTGCCAGTACCCCAGGGGTGGTCACTGAAGCTTTCTTT.

The rearrangement links TRBV4-1 to TRBJ1-6, with 7 bases matching TRBD1. The V gene end was trimmed by 4 bases and the J gene end by 10 bases; junction bases not matched to a gene: 4. Germline V gene data show CDR1 as MGHRA and CDR2 as YSYEKL. The CDR3 has 13 residues. This chain's CDR3 is CASSLGTESPLHF. The CDR3, as DNA: TGCGCCAGCAGCCTTGGGACAGAATCACCCCTCCACTTT.

A few counts support this clone. The chain couples TRBV11-2 to TRBJ1-2; no firm D call. The germline V gene has CDR1 SGHAT and CDR2 FQNNGV. The V gene lost 3 bases and the J gene lost 0 bases, with 8 bases spanning the gap. The CDR3 loop spans 14 amino acids. The CDR3 spells CASSFLGANYGYTF. Written as DNA, the CDR3 is TGTGCCAGCAGCTTTTTAGGAGCTAACTATGGCTACACCTTC. The variable domain in full, completed from reference TRBV11-2 and TRBJ1-2, reads EAGVAQSPRYKIIEKRQSVAFWCNPISGHATLYWYQQILGQGPKLLIQFQNNGVVDDSQLPKDRFSAERLKGVDSTLKIQPAKLEDSAVYLCASSFLGANYGYTFGSGTRLTVV.

This rearrangement joins TRBV6-6 to TRBJ1-2, with D tentatively TRBD1 (6 bases). The germline V and J ends were trimmed by 5 bases and 8 bases, with 18 bases remaining between them. This CDR3 spans 14 amino acids. Germline V lookup: CDR1 MNHNY, CDR2 SVGAGI (reference sequence). CDR3 in amino acids: CASSLPTGTEGYTF. The CDR3 region has the DNA TGTGCCAGCAGTCTACCGACAGGTACTGAGGGCTACACCTTC.

The table lists this clone with a few counts. J is TRBJ2-2 and V is TRBV29-1, with 8 positions matching TRBD2. The V gene's germline CDR1 is SQVTM and CDR2 ANQGSEA. The V and J ends lost 4 bases and 1 base, in that order; junction bases with no gene match: 2. The CDR3 covers 14 residues. The CDR3 DNA sequence: TGCAGCGTTGTGACTAGCGTGAACACCGGGGAGCTGTTTTTT. Translation gives CSVVTSVNTGELFF.

The V and J genes are TRBV23-1 and TRBJ1-5; tentatively, D is TRBD1 (5 bases). TRBV23-1 is an ORF, with its function uncertain. V lost 9 bases, J lost 7 bases, and 19 bases lay in between. The CDR3 is 14 residues long. The CDR3 is CARTTAKGKQPQHF. Here the CDR3 DNA reads TGCGCCAGGACGACAGCAAAGGGAAAACAGCCCCAGCATTTT.

The chain is built from TRBV7-3 and TRBJ2-2, with 9 bases fitting TRBD2. This CDR3 has 16 residues. The V segment lost 3 bases and the J segment 5 bases; nucleotides outside the gene matches: 7. Germline V gives CDR1 SGHTA, CDR2 FQGTGA. The CDR3 reads CASSFAGGPETGELFF. Here the CDR3 DNA reads TGTGCCAGCAGCTTCGCGGGGGGGCCGGAGACCGGGGAGCTGTTTTTT.

This clone has a handful of counts. The chain combines TRBV2 with TRBJ2-2; 11 bases fit TRBD2. There are 15 residues in the CDR3. J gave up 7 bases and V 6 bases, and 7 bases lay outside the gene matches. The germline V gene has CDR1 SNHLY and CDR2 FYNNEI. CDR3 sequence: CASRASGRYGGELFF. CDR3 bases: TGTGCCAGCAGGGCTAGCGGGAGGTATGGCGGGGAGCTGTTTTTT. Full variable domain (missing parts from reference TRBV2 and TRBJ2-2): EPEVTQTPSHQVTQMGQEVILRCVPISNHLYFYWYRQILGQKVEFLVSFYNNEISEKSEIFDDQFSVERPDGSNFTLKIRSTKLEDSAMYFCASRASGRYGGELFFGEGSRLTVL.

This clone has a handful of counts. The V gene is TRBV28, the J gene TRBJ1-2, with 7 bases aligning to TRBD1. This CDR3 spans 12 amino acids. CDR1 is MDHEN, CDR2 SYDVKM, per germline. V was pared by 5 bases and J by 8 bases, with 5 bases of the junction left unmatched. The CDR3 DNA is TGTGCCAGCAGTGGGGGACAGATAGGCTACACCTTC. Protein product: CASSGGQIGYTF.

The V gene is TRBV6-5, the J gene TRBJ2-7; TRBD2 matches at 7 bases. The CDR3 totals 13 residues. Germline V gene data show CDR1 as MNHEY and CDR2 as SVGAGI. V gave up 5 bases and J gave up 3 bases; unmatched junction bases: 4. CDR3 in DNA: TGTGCCAGCAGTCGCTCGGGGGGCTACGAGCAGTACTTC. Its translation: CASSRSGGYEQYF.